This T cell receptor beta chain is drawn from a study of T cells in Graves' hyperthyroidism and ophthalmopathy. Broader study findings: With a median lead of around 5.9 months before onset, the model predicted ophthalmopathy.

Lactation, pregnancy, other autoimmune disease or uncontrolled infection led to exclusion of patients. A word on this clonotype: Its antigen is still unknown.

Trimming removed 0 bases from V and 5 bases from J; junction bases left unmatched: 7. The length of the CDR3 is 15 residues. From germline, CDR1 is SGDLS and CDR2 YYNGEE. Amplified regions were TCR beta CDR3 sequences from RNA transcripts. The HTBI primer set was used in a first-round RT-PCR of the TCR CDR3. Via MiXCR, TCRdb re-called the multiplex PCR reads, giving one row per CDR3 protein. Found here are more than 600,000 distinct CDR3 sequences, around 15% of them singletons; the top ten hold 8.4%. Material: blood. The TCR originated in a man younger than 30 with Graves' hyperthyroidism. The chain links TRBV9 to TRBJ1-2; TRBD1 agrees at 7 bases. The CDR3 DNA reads TGTGCCAGCAGCGTAGGAAGGGGGCGCGGGTATGGCTACACCTTC. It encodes CASSVGRGRGYGYTF.